This T cell receptor beta chain was sequenced for a study of T cell responses to AZD1222 COVID-19 vaccine. General study results and limits: The span of vaccine-associated CD4 TCRs extended across spike, with dominance at 160-218 and 743-854. A mostly white British donor set with more females was recruited, and clonal diversity was possibly underestimated.

Comments on this clone: Its target is not known.

The J segment lost 6 bases and the V segment lost 0 bases, leaving 8 bases of the junction unmatched. In germline, CDR1 is LNHDA, CDR2 SQIVND (reference sequence). The CDR3 is made up of 16 amino acids. Sequencing used immunoSEQ multiplex PCR; TCRdb keeps in-frame clones, though not all of them. The sample lists about 70,000 clones; 88% were seen once. This receptor was obtained from an adult in good health. The V gene is TRBV19, the J gene TRBJ1-5, with TRBD1 identical over 7 bases. Sequenced here: peripheral blood, sampled on day 0 of MenACWY control vaccination. This CDR3 is CASSIDLRDRSQPQHF. The DNA of the CDR3 is TGTGCCAGTAGTATAGATCTCCGGGACAGAAGTCAGCCCCAGCATTTT. The whole variable domain, remainder taken from reference TRBV19 and TRBJ1-5, is DGGITQSPKYLFRKEGQNVTLSCEQNLNHDAMYWYRQDPGQGLRLIYYSQIVNDFQKGDIAEGYSVSREKKESFPLTVTSAQKNPTAFYLCASSIDLRDRSQPQHFGDGTRLSIL.